This T cell receptor beta chain was retrieved from a study of tumor and adjacent non-tumor tissue in lung cancer. Germline V gene lookup returns CDR1 DFQATT and CDR2 SNEGSKA (reference sequence). The CDR3 covers 15 residues. RNA was extracted from bulk tissue without any cell sorting. Three rounds of nested PCR, following a modified ARM-PCR protocol, produced the TCRbeta library. TCRdb independently ran MiXCR on the multiplex PCR reads; one entry per CDR3 protein. Counted here are 100,000 to 150,000 distinct CDR3 sequences, about 66% occurring once; the ten biggest clones make up over 10%. This clonotype was recorded only once. Lacking the conserved final phenylalanine or tryptophan, this CDR3 likely reflects a read error.

The chain has TRBV20-1 and TRBJ2-3; D is possibly TRBD1 (7 bases). The receptor was isolated from a man aged 30-40 years with non-small cell lung cancer. Input material: lung tumor tissue. CDR3 bases: TGCAGTGCTTCCCAGGGGGGCCACTACGCGGATATGCAGTATTCT. It is translated as CSASQGGHYADMQYS.